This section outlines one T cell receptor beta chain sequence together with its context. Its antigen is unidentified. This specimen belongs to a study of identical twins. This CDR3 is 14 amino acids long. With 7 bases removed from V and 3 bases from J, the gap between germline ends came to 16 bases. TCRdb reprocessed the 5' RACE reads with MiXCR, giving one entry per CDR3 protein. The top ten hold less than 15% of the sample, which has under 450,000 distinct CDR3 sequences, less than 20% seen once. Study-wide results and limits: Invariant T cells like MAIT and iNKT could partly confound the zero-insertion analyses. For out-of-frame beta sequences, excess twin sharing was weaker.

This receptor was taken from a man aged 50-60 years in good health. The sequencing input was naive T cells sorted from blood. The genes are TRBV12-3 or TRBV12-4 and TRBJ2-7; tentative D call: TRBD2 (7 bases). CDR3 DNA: TGTGCCAGCAAGTGGGGGGGGCTGATCTACGAGCAGTACTTC. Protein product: CASKWGGLIYEQYF.